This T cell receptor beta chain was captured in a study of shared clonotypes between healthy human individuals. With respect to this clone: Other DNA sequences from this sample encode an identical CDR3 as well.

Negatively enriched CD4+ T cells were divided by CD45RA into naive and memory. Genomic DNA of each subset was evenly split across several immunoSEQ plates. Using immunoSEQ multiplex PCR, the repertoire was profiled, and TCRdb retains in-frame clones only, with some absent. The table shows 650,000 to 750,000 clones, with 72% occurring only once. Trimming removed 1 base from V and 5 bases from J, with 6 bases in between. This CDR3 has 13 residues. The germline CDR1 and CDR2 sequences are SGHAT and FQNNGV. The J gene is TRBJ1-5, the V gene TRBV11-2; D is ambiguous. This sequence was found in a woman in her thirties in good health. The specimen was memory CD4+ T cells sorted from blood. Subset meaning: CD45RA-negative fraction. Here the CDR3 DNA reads TGTGCCAGCAGCTTAGGCGGCGATCAGCCCCAGCATTTT. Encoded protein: CASSLGGDQPQHF.